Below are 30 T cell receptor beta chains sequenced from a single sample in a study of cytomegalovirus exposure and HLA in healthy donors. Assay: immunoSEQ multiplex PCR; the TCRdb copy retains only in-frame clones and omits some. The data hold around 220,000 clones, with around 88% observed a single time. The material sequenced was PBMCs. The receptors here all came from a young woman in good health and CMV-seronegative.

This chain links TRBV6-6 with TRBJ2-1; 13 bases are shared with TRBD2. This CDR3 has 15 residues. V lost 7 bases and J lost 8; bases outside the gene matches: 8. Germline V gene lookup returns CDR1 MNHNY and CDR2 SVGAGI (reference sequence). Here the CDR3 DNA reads TGTGCCAGCATCGGACTAGCGGGAGATTGGGATGAGCAGTTCTTC. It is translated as CASIGLAGDWDEQFF.

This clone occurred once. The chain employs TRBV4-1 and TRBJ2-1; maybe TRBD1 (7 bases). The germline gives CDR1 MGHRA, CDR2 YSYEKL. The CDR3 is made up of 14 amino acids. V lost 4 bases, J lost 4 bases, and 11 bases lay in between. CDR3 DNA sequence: TGCGCCAGCAGCCGCCAGGGGGGATACAATGAGCAGTTCTTC. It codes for CASSRQGGYNEQFF.

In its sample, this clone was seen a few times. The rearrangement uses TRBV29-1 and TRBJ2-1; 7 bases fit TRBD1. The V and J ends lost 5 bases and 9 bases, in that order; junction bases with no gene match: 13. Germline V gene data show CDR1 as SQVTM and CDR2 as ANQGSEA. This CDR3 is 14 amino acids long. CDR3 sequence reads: CSVRPGTAQGEQFF. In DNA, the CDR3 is TGCAGCGTTCGCCCTGGGACAGCACAGGGTGAGCAGTTCTTC.

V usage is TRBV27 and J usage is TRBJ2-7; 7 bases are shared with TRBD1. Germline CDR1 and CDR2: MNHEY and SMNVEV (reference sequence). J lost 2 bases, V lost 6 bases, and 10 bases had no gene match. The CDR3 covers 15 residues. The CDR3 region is CASSLTGLGTYEQYF. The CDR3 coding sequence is TGTGCCAGCAGCCTGACAGGGCTAGGAACCTACGAGCAGTACTTC.

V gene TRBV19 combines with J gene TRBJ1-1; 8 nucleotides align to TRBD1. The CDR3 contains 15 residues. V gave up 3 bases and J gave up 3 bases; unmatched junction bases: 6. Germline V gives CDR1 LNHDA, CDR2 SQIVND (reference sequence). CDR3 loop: CASSMIGQGYTEAFF. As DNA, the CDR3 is TGTGCCAGTAGTATGATCGGACAGGGTTACACTGAAGCTTTCTTT.

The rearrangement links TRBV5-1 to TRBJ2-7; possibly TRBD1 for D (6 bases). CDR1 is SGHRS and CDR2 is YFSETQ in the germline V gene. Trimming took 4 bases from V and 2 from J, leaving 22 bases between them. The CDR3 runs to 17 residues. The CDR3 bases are TGCGCCAGCAGCCCAGGGGACGGACTCCGTTTGACCTACGAGCAGTACTTC. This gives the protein CASSPGDGLRLTYEQYF.

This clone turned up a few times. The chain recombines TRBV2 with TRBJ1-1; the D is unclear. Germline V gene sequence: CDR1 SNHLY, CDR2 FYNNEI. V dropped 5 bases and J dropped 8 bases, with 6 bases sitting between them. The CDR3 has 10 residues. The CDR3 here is CASSNGEAFF. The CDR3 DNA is TGTGCCAGCAGTAACGGGGAAGCTTTCTTT.

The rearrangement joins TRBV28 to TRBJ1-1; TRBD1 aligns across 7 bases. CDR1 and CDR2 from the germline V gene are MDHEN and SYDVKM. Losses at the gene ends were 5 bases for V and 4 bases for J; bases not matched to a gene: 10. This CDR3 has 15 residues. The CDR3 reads CASSTYRGPSTEAFF. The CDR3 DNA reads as TGTGCCAGCAGTACCTACAGGGGACCGAGCACTGAAGCTTTCTTT.

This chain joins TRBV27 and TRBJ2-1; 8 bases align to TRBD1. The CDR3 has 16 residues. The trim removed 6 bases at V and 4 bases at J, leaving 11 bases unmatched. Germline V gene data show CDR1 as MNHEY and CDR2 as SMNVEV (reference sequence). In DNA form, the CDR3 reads TGTGCCAGCAGCTATCGGACAGGGACCTTTTACAATGAGCAGTTCTTC. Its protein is CASSYRTGTFYNEQFF.

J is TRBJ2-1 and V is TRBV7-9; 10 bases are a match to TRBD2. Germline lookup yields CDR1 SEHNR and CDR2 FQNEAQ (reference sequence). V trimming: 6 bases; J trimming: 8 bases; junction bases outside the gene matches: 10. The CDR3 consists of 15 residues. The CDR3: CASSLQREGPHEQFF. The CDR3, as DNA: TGTGCCAGCAGTTTACAGCGGGAGGGCCCGCATGAGCAGTTCTTC.

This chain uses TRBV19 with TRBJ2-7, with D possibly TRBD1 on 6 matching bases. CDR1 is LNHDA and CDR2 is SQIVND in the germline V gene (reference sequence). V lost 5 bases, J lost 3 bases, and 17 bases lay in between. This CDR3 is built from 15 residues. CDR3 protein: CASSPLSGVGYEQYF. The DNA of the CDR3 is TGTGCCAGTAGTCCTCTCTCAGGGGTCGGCTACGAGCAGTACTTC.

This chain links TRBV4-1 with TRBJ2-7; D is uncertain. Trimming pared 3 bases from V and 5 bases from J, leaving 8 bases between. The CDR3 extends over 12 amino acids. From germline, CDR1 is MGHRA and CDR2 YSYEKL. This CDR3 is CASSHPYDEQYF. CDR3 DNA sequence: TGCGCCAGCAGCCATCCCTACGACGAGCAGTACTTC.

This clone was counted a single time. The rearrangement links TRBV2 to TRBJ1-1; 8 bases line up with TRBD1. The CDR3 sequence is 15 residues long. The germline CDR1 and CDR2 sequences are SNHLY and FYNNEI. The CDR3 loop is CVVGGGQGLFGEAFF. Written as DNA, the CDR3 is TGTGTGGTGGGGGGCGGACAGGGTCTATTTGGTGAAGCTTTCTTT.

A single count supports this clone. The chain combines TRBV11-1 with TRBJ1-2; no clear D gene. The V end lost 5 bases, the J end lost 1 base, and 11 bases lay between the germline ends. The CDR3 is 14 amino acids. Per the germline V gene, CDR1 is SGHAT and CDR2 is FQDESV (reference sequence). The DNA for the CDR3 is TGTGCCAGCAGCGCGACAAACAGTAACTATGGCTACACCTTC. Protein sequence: CASSATNSNYGYTF.

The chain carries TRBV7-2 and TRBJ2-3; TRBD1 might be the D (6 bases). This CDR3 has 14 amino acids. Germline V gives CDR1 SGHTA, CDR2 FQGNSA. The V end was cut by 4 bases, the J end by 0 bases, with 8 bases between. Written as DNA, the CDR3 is TGTGCCAGCAGCTGGACAGAGAGCACAGATACGCAGTATTTT. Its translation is CASSWTESTDTQYF. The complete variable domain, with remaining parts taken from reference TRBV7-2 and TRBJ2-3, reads GAGVSQSPSNKVTEKGKDVELRCDPISGHTALYWYRQSLGQGLEFLIYFQGNSAPDKSGLPSDRFSAERTGGSVSTLTIQRTQQEDSAVYLCASSWTESTDTQYFGPGTRLTVL.

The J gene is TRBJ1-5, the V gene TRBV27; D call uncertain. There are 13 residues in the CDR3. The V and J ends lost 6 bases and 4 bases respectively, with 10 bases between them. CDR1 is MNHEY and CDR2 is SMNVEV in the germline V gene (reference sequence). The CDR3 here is CASSALKNQPQHF. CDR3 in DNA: TGTGCCAGCAGCGCCCTAAAAAATCAGCCCCAGCATTTT.

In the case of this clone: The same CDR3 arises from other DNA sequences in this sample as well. The CDR3 reads CASSLQGIYEQYF. Here the CDR3 DNA reads TGTGCCAGCAGTTTACAGGGAATCTACGAGCAGTACTTC. The V call is TRBV27, the J call TRBJ2-7; maybe TRBD1 (5 bases). Germline lookup yields CDR1 MNHEY and CDR2 SMNVEV (reference sequence). CDR3 size: 13 residues. The germline V and J ends were trimmed by 2 bases and 3 bases, with 8 bases remaining between them.

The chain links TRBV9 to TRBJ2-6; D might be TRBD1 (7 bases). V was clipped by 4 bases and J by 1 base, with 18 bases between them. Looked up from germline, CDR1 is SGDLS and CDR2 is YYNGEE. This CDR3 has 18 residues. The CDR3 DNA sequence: TGTGCCAGCAGCCCCCGGCAGGGGGGATTATCTGGGGCCAACGTCCTGACTTTC. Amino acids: CASSPRQGGLSGANVLTF.

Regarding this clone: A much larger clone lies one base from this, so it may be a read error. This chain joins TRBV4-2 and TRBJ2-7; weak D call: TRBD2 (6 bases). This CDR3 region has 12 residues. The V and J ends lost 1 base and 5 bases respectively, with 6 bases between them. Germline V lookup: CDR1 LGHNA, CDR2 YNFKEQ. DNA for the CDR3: TGTGCCAGCAGCCAAGGGGGGGACGAGCAGTACTTC. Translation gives CASSQGGDEQYF.

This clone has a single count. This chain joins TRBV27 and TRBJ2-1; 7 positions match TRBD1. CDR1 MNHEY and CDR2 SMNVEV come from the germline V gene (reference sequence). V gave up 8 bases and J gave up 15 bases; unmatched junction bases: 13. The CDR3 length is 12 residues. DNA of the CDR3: TGTGCCAGCTACGACAGGGCGACCGGGCTGTTCTTC. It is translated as CASYDRATGLFF.

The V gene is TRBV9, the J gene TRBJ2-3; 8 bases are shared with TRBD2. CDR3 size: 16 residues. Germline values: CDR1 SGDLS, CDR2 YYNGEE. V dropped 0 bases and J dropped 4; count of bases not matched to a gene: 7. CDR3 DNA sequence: TGTGCCAGCAGCGTAGCAGGGACTAGGGGAGCAGATACGCAGTATTTT. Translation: CASSVAGTRGADTQYF.

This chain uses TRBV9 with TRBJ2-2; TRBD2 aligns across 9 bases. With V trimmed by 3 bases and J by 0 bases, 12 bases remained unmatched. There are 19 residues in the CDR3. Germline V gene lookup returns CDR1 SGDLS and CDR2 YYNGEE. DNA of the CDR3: TGTGCCAGCAGCGGACAGGGACTAGCCATGAAATCGAACACCGGGGAGCTGTTTTTT. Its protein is CASSGQGLAMKSNTGELFF.

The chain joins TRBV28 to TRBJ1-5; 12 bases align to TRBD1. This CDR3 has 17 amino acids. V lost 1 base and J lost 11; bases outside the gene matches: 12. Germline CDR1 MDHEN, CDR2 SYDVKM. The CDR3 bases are TGTGCCAGCAGTTTATTATCGGGACAGGGGGCGCGTAGGTCCCAGCATTTT. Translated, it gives CASSLLSGQGARRSQHF.

This CDR3 is CASSFNSGNTIYF. The CDR3, as DNA: TGTGCCAGCAGCTTCAACTCTGGAAACACCATATATTTT. This rearrangement joins TRBV5-4 to TRBJ1-3; D call uncertain. The CDR3 runs 13 residues. V was clipped by 2 bases and J by 0 bases, with 3 bases between them. In germline, CDR1 is SGHNT, CDR2 YYREEE (reference sequence).

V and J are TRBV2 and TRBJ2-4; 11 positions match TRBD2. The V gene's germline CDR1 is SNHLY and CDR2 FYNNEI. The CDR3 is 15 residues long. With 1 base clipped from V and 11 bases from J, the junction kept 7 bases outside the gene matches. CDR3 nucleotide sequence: TGTGCCAGCAGTGAAGTTAGCGGGAGGGCCTCAGTTCAGTACTTC. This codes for CASSEVSGRASVQYF. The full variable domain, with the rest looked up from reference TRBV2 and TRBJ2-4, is EPEVTQTPSHQVTQMGQEVILRCVPISNHLYFYWYRQILGQKVEFLVSFYNNEISEKSEIFDDQFSVERPDGSNFTLKIRSTKLEDSAMYFCASSEVSGRASVQYFGAGTRLSVL.

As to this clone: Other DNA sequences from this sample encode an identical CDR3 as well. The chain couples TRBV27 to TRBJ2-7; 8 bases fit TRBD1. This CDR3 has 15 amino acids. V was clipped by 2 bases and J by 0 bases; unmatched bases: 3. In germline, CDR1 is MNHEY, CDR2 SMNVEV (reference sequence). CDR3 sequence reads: CASSLRGTGSYEQYF. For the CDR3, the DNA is TGTGCCAGCAGTTTACGCGGGACAGGCTCCTACGAGCAGTACTTC.

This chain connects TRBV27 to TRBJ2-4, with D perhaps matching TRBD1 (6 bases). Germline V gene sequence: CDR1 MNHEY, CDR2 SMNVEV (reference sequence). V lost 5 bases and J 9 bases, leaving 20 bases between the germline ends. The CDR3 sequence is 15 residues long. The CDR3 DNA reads TGTGCCAGCAGTCCCAGGGGACGAAGGGACGGCATTCAGTACTTC. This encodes CASSPRGRRDGIQYF.

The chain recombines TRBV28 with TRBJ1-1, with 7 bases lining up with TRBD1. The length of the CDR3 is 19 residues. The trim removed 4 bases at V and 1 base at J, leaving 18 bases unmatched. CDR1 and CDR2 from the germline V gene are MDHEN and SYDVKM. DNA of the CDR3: TGTGCCAGCAGTTCGCCATCACAGGGGTTCTTAAGGGAGAACACTGAAGCTTTCTTT. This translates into CASSSPSQGFLRENTEAFF.

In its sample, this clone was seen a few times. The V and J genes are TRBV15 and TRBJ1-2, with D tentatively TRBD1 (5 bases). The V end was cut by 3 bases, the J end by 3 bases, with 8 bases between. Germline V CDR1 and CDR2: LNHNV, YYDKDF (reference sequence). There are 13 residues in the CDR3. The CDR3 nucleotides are TGTGCCACCAGCAGGGACACGGACTATGGCTACACCTTC. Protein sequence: CATSRDTDYGYTF.

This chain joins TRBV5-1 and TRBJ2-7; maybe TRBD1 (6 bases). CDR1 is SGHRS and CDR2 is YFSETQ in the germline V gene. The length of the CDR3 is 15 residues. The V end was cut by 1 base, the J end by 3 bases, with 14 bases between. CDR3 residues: CASSLQGPRDYEQYF. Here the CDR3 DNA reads TGCGCCAGCAGCTTGCAGGGGCCCAGAGACTACGAGCAGTACTTC. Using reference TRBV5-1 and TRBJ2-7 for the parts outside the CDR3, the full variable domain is KAGVTQTPRYLIKTRGQQVTLSCSPISGHRSVSWYQQTPGQGLQFLFEYFSETQRNKGNFPGRFSGRQFSNSRSEMNVSTLELGDSALYLCASSLQGPRDYEQYFGPGTRLTVT.